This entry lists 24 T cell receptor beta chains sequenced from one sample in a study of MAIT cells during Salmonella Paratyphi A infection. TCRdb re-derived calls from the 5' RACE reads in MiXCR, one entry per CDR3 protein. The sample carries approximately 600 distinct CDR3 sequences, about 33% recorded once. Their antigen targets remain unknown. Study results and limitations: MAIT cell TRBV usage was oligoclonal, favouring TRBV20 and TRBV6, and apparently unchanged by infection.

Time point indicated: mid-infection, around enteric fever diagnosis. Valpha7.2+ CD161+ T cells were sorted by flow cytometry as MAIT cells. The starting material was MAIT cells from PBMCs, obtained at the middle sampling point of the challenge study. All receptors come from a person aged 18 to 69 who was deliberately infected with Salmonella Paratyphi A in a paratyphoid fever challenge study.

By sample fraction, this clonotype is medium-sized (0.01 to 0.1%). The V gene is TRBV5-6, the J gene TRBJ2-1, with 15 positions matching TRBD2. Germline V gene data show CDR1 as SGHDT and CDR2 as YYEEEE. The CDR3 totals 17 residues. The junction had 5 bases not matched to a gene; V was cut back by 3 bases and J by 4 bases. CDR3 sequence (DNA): TGTGCCAGCAGCTCGTGGACTAGCGGGAGGGGTTACAATGAGCAGTTCTTC. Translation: CASSSWTSGRGYNEQFF.

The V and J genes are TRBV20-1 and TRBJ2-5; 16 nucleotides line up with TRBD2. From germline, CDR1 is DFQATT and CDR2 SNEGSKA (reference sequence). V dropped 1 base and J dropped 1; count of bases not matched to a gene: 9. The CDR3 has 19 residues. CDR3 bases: TGCAGTGCTAGAGGTGCCGGGACTAGCGGGAGGGGAACCCAAGAGACCCAGTACTTC. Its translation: CSARGAGTSGRGTQETQYF.

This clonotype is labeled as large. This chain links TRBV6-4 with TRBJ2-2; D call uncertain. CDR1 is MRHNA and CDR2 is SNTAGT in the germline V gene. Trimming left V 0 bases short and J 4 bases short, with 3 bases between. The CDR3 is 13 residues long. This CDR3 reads CASSDSATGELFF. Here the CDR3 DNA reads TGTGCCAGCAGTGACTCGGCCACCGGGGAGCTGTTTTTT.

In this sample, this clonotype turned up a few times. The CDR3 protein is CSAETGLYGYTF. In DNA form, the CDR3 reads TGCAGTGCAGAGACAGGGCTCTATGGCTACACCTTC. The chain recombines TRBV20-1 with TRBJ1-2, with TRBD1 identical over 7 bases. CDR1 is DFQATT, CDR2 SNEGSKA, per germline (reference sequence). V was pared by 6 bases and J by 4 bases, with 5 bases of the junction left unmatched. The CDR3 extends over 12 amino acids.

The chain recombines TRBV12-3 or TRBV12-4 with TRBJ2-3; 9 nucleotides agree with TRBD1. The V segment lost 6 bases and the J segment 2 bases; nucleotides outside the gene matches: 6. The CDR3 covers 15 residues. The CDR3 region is CASSPGTGHTDTQYF. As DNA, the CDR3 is TGTGCCAGCAGCCCCGGGACAGGGCACACAGATACGCAGTATTTT.

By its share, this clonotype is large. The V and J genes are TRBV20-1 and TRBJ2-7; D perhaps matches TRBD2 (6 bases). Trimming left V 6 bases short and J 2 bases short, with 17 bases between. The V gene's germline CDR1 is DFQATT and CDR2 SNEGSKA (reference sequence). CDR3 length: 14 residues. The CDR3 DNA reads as TGCAGTGCCCGATTGGCGGAGGGTACCTACGAGCAGTACTTC. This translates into CSARLAEGTYEQYF.

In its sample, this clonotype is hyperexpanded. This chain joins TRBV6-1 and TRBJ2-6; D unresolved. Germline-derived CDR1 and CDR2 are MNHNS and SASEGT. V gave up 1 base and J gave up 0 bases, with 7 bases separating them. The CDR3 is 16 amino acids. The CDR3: CASSEVLGSGANVLTF. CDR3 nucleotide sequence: TGTGCCAGCAGTGAAGTGTTGGGCTCTGGGGCCAACGTCCTGACTTTC.

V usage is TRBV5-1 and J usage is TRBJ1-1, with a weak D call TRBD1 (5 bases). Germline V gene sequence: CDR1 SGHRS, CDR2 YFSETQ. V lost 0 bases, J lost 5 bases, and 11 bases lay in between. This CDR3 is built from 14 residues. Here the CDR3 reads CASSLVGAGTEAFF. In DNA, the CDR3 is TGCGCCAGCAGCTTGGTAGGGGCTGGGACTGAAGCTTTCTTT.

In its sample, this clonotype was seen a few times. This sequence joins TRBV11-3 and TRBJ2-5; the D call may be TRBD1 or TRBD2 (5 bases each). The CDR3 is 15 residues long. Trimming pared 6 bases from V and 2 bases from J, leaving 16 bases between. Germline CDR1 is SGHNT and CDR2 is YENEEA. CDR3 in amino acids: CASSPGTTPQETQYF. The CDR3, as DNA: TGTGCCAGCAGTCCCGGGACGACGCCGCAAGAGACCCAGTACTTC.

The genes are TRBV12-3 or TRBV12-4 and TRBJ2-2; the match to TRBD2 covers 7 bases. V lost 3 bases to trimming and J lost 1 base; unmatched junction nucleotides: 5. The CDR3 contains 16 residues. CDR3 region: CASSFEREVNTGELFF. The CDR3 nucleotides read TGTGCCAGCAGTTTCGAGCGGGAAGTGAACACCGGGGAGCTGTTTTTT.

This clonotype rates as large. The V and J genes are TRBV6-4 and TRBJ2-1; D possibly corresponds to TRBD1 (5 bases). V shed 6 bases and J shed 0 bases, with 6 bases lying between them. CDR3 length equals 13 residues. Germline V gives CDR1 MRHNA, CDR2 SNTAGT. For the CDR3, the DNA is TGTGCCAGCAGCGACAGCTCCTACAATGAGCAGTTCTTC. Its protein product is CASSDSSYNEQFF.

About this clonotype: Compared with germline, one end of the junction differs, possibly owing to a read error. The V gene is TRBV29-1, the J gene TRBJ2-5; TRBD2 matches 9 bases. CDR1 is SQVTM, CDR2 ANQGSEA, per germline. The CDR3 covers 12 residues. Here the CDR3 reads CSVVSGSEIQYF. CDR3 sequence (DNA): TGCAGCGTTGTTAGCGGGAGTGAGATCCAGTACTTC.

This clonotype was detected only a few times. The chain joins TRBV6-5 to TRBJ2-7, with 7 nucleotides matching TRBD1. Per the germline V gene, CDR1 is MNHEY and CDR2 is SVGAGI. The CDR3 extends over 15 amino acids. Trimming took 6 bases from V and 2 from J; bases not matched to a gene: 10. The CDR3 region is CASSLGQAYTYEQYF. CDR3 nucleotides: TGTGCCAGCAGCTTAGGACAGGCGTATACCTACGAGCAGTACTTC.

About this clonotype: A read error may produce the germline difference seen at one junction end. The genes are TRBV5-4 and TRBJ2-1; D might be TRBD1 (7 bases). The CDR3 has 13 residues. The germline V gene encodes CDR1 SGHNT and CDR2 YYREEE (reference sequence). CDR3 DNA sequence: TGTGCCATCAGCTTGGAGGGGGCCGATGAGCAGTTCTTC. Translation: CAISLEGADEQFF.

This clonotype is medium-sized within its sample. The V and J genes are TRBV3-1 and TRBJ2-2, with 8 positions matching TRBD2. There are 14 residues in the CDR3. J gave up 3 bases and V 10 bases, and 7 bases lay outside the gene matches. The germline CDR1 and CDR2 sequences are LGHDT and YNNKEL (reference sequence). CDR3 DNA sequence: TGTGCCACCAAGCGAGCGGGAGACACCGGGGAGCTGTTTTTT. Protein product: CATKRAGDTGELFF.

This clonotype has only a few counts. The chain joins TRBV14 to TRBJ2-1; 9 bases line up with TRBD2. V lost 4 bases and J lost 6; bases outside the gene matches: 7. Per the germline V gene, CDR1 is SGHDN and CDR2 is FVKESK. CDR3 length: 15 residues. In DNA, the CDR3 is TGTGCCAGCAGCCTAAGATCGCGGGGGGGCAATGAGCAGTTCTTC. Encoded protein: CASSLRSRGGNEQFF.

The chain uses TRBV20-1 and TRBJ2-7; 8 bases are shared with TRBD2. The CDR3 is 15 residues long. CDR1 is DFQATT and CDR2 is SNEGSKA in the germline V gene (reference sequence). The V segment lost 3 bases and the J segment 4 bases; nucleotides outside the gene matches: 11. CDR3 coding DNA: TGCAGTGCTAGGGGTGTAAGCGGGAGACCTTACGAGCAGTACTTC. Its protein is CSARGVSGRPYEQYF.

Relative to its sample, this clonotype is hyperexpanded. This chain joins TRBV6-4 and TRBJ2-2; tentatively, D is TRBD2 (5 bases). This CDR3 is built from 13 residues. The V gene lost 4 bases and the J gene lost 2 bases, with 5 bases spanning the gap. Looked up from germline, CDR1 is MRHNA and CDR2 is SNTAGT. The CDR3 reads CASSAGNTGELFF. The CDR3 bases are TGTGCCAGCAGTGCGGGAAACACCGGGGAGCTGTTTTTT.

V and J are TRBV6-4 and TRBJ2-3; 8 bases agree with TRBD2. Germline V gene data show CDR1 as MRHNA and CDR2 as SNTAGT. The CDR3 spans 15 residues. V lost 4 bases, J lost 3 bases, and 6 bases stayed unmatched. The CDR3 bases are TGTGCCAGCAGTGTTCAAGCGGGAGAAACAGATACGCAGTATTTT. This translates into CASSVQAGETDTQYF.

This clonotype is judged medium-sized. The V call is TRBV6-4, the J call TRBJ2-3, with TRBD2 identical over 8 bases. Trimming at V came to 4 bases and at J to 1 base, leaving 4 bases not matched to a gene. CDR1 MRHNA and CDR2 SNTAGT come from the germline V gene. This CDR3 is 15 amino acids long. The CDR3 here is CASSVQAGGTDTQYF. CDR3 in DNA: TGTGCCAGCAGTGTTCAAGCGGGGGGCACAGATACGCAGTATTTT.

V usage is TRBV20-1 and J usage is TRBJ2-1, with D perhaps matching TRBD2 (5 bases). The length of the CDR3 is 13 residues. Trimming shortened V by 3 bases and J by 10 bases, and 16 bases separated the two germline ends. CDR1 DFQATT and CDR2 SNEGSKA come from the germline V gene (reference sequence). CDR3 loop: CSARLLEGREQFF. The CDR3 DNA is TGCAGTGCTAGGCTACTAGAGGGCAGGGAGCAGTTCTTC.

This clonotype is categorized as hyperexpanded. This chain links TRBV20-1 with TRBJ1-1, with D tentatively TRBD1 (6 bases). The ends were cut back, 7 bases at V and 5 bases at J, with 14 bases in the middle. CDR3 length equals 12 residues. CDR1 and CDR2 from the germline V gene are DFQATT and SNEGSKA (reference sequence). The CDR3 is CSVSGGETEAFF. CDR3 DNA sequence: TGCAGTGTGTCGGGGGGCGAAACTGAAGCTTTCTTT.

In nucleotides, the CDR3 is TGTGCCAGCAGTCTAAACCTCAGGACCTACCAAGAGACCCAGTACTTC. Encoded protein: CASSLNLRTYQETQYF. The chain carries TRBV6-9 and TRBJ2-5; no clear D. The V end was cut by 5 bases, the J end by 0 bases, with 16 bases between. Germline V gene sequence: CDR1 MNHGY, CDR2 SVAAGI. The CDR3 has 16 amino acids.

The CDR3 DNA reads as TGCAGTGCTAGACAGGGGGACTATGGCTACACCTTC. This sequence encodes CSARQGDYGYTF. The chain carries TRBV20-1 and TRBJ1-2; 7 bases are shared with TRBD1. The CDR3 spans 12 residues. The V and J ends lost 2 bases and 3 bases, in that order; junction bases with no gene match: 0. Looked up from germline, CDR1 is DFQATT and CDR2 is SNEGSKA (reference sequence).